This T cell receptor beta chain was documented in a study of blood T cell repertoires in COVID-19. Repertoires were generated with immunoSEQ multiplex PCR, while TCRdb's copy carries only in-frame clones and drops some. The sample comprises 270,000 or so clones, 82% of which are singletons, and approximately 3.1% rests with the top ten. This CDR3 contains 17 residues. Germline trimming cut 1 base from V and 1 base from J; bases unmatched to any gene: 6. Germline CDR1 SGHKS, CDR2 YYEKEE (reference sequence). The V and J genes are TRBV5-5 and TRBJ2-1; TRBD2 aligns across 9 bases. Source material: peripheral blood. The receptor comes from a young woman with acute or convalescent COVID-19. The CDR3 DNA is TGTGCCAGCAGCTTGATTCCTAGCGGGATTTCCTACAATGAGCAGTTCTTC. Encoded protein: CASSLIPSGISYNEQFF.